This is a list of T cell receptor beta chains from one sample in a study of T cells after yellow fever vaccination. TCRdb used MiXCR to reprocess the 5' RACE reads, holding one entry per CDR3 protein. The sample has hundreds of thousands of distinct CDR3 sequences; about 14% are singletons. The input for sequencing was PBMCs, taken on the day of the yellow fever booster vaccination. These receptors came from a man aged 25 to 40 who received the YFV17D yellow fever vaccine. Each CDR3 is given with its conserved first and last residue. A D gene is named only where the DNA matches it firmly. Clone size is stated in some rows and not others, as once, few, many or a class when expanded.

TRBV11-3	few	NA	TRBJ2-1	CASSLEFEDEQFF	TGTGCCAGCAGCTTAGAATTTGAGGATGAGCAGTTCTTC
TRBV4-2	few	NA	TRBJ2-1	CASSQVVVRASDEQFF	TGTGCCAGCAGCCAAGTAGTGGTTCGAGCCAGTGACGAGCAGTTCTTC
TRBV30	few	NA	TRBJ2-1	CAWSSGIAEQFF	TGTGCCTGGAGTTCAGGGATTGCTGAGCAGTTCTTC
TRBV7-9	NA	TRBD1	TRBJ2-5	CASSMTGVETQYF	TGTGCCAGCAGCATGACAGGGGTCGAGACCCAGTACTTC
TRBV20-1	NA	NA	TRBJ1-6	CSARQGRDSPLHF	TGCAGTGCTAGACAGGGGAGGGATTCACCCCTCCACTTT
TRBV20-1	few	NA	TRBJ1-1	CSATSGRRMNTEAFF	TGCAGTGCTACCTCGGGGCGACGCATGAACACTGAAGCTTTCTTT
TRBV28	NA	NA	TRBJ2-7	CASNNPGGQRSYEQYF	TGTGCCAGCAACAACCCAGGCGGCCAGAGGTCCTACGAGCAGTACTTC
TRBV9	NA	TRBD2	TRBJ2-2	CASSGGLAGGPGTGELFF	TGTGCCAGCAGCGGAGGACTAGCGGGAGGGCCGGGCACCGGGGAGCTGTTTTTT
TRBV7-2	NA	TRBD2	TRBJ2-5	CASSPPGLAGAETQYF	TGTGCCAGCAGCCCCCCGGGACTAGCGGGAGCAGAGACCCAGTACTTC
TRBV12-3/TRBV12-4	few	NA	TRBJ1-3	CASTPRGSGNTIYF	TGTGCCAGCACCCCCCGGGGATCTGGAAACACCATATATTTT
TRBV29-1	few	NA	TRBJ2-5	CSVVRAVDEETQYF	TGCAGCGTTGTTCGGGCCGTCGATGAAGAGACCCAGTACTTC
TRBV20-1	NA	NA	TRBJ2-7	CSASPPLASSYEQYF	TGCAGTGCCTCACCCCCTCTAGCGAGCTCCTACGAGCAGTACTTC
TRBV5-6	few	NA	TRBJ2-7	CASSLVSADYEQYF	TGTGCCAGCAGCTTGGTTAGCGCGGACTACGAGCAGTACTTC
TRBV6-2/TRBV6-3	NA	NA	TRBJ2-1	CASRRDGANNEQFF	TGTGCCAGCAGACGGGACGGTGCTAACAATGAGCAGTTCTTC
TRBV20-1	NA	NA	TRBJ1-6	CSARVRRNSSYNSPLHF	TGCAGTGCTAGAGTCCGACGGAACAGCTCCTATAATTCACCCCTCCACTTT
TRBV20-1	NA	NA	TRBJ2-1	CSARDYGEQFF	TGCAGTGCTAGGGACTATGGTGAGCAGTTCTTC
TRBV28	many	NA	TRBJ2-1	CASSSPGEQFF	TGTGCCAGCAGTTCTCCTGGGGAGCAGTTCTTC
TRBV28	few	NA	TRBJ1-2	CASSSPAPYGYTF	TGTGCCAGCAGTTCCCCGGCCCCCTATGGCTACACCTTC
TRBV20-1	few	NA	TRBJ2-3	CSASGSADTQYF	TGCAGTGCTAGTGGATCTGCAGATACGCAGTATTTT
TRBV7-2	many	TRBD2	TRBJ2-7	CASSLGLAGNSYEQYF	TGTGCCAGCAGCCTCGGACTAGCGGGGAACTCCTACGAGCAGTACTTC
TRBV5-1	NA	TRBD2	TRBJ2-3	CASSLATSGSADTQYF	TGCGCCAGCAGCTTGGCGACTAGCGGGAGTGCAGATACGCAGTATTTT
TRBV6-2/TRBV6-3	NA	NA	TRBJ2-1	CASSYSIVGVHRNEQFF	TGTGCCAGCAGTTACTCGATTGTTGGTGTTCATAGGAATGAGCAGTTCTTC
TRBV5-4	NA	TRBD2	TRBJ2-5	CASKKAGVRETQYF	TGTGCCAGCAAAAAAGCGGGAGTGCGCGAGACCCAGTACTTC
TRBV5-1	NA	NA	TRBJ1-1	CASRERGERRTEAFF	TGCGCCAGCAGGGAGAGGGGGGAGAGAAGGACTGAAGCTTTCTTT
TRBV20-1	few	TRBD2	TRBJ2-1	CSAPGGLAGADYNEQFF	TGCAGTGCCCCGGGGGGACTAGCGGGGGCGGACTACAATGAGCAGTTCTTC
TRBV29-1	NA	NA	TRBJ2-1	CSVVRRLANEQFF	TGCAGCGTCGTGAGGAGGTTGGCAAATGAGCAGTTCTTC
TRBV24-1	many	NA	TRBJ2-5	CATSDFAGAGETQYF	TGTGCCACCAGTGATTTTGCGGGGGCAGGAGAGACCCAGTACTTC
TRBV12-3/TRBV12-4	NA	NA	TRBJ2-2	CASSLSLNTGELFF	TGTGCCAGCAGTTTAAGTCTTAACACCGGGGAGCTGTTTTTT
TRBV5-1	few	NA	TRBJ2-5	CASSLVSSGQETQYF	TGCGCCAGCAGCTTGGTCTCGTCAGGGCAAGAGACCCAGTACTTC
TRBV20-1	NA	TRBD1	TRBJ2-4	CSASPGTGGGGNIQYF	TGCAGTGCTAGCCCAGGGACAGGGGGTGGCGGAAACATTCAGTACTTC
TRBV19	few	NA	TRBJ2-7	CASSISGTSPYEQYF	TGTGCCAGTAGTATCAGCGGGACATCACCCTACGAGCAGTACTTC
TRBV7-9	few	TRBD1	TRBJ1-4	CASSAGTGDEKLFF	TGTGCCAGCAGCGCCGGGACAGGGGACGAAAAACTGTTTTTT
TRBV12-3/TRBV12-4	NA	NA	TRBJ2-2	CASPGSETGELFF	TGTGCCAGCCCTGGGTCGGAGACCGGGGAGCTGTTTTTT
TRBV12-3/TRBV12-4	NA	NA	TRBJ1-1	CASSFGSEAFF	TGTGCCAGCAGTTTCGGGAGTGAAGCTTTCTTT
TRBV6-1	NA	TRBD1	TRBJ1-6	CASRPDRERSAPLHF	TGTGCCAGCAGACCCGACAGGGAGCGGTCGGCACCCCTCCACTTT
TRBV3-1	few	NA	TRBJ1-2	CASSQATWRGSNYGYTF	TGTGCCAGCAGCCAAGCCACGTGGAGGGGTTCTAACTATGGCTACACCTTC
TRBV6-1	few	NA	TRBJ2-7	CASSDSRYEQYF	TGTGCCAGCAGTGATTCGAGGTACGAGCAGTACTTC
TRBV27	few	NA	TRBJ2-2	CASRKGPNTGELFF	TGTGCCAGCAGAAAGGGACCCAACACCGGGGAGCTGTTTTTT
TRBV6-5	NA	NA	TRBJ2-1	CASSYGIINEQFF	TGTGCCAGCAGTTATGGGATCATCAATGAGCAGTTCTTC
TRBV10-3	NA	NA	TRBJ2-6	CAVGGSGANVLTF	TGTGCCGTGGGTGGTTCTGGGGCCAACGTCCTGACTTTC
TRBV18	NA	NA	TRBJ1-2	CASSPLPEAVYGYTF	TGTGCCAGCTCACCACTCCCGGAGGCGGTCTATGGCTACACCTTC
TRBV7-2	many	NA	TRBJ2-7	CASRGTVDIGSEQYF	TGTGCCAGCAGGGGGACCGTAGATATCGGCTCCGAGCAGTACTTC
TRBV9	few	NA	TRBJ1-2	CASSVTRSTNYGYTF	TGTGCCAGCAGCGTGACAAGGTCCACTAACTATGGCTACACCTTC
TRBV19	few	TRBD1	TRBJ2-7	CASSPAGQGVYEQYF	TGTGCCAGTAGTCCCGCTGGGCAGGGGGTCTACGAGCAGTACTTC
TRBV30	many	TRBD2	TRBJ2-1	CAWSGGGSEQFF	TGTGCCTGGAGTGGGGGGGGGAGTGAGCAGTTCTTC
TRBV11-2	few	NA	TRBJ2-1	CARAAPGYEQFF	TGTGCCAGAGCGGCCCCAGGGTATGAGCAGTTCTTC
TRBV7-2	NA	TRBD2	TRBJ2-1	CASSWASGTYNEQFF	TGTGCCAGCAGCTGGGCTAGCGGGACCTACAATGAGCAGTTCTTC
TRBV7-8	NA	TRBD2	TRBJ2-3	CASSPYRAGGRTDTQYF	TGTGCCAGCAGCCCTTATCGGGCGGGGGGGCGGACAGATACGCAGTATTTT
TRBV6-2/TRBV6-3	NA	NA	TRBJ2-5	CASSYPGMKTQYF	TGTGCCAGCAGCTATCCAGGGATGAAGACCCAGTACTTC
TRBV15	few	NA	TRBJ2-7	CATSGRAGTLSSEQYF	TGTGCCACCAGCGGCCGAGCCGGGACCTTAAGTTCCGAGCAGTACTTC
TRBV11-1	NA	NA	TRBJ2-1	CASIPRERGGNEQFF	TGTGCCAGCATCCCCCGGGAGAGGGGGGGCAATGAGCAGTTCTTC
TRBV9	NA	NA	TRBJ1-1	CASSVGFLNTEAFF	TGTGCCAGCAGCGTAGGTTTCTTGAACACTGAAGCTTTCTTT
TRBV7-7	few	NA	TRBJ2-1	CASSRGGTHEQFF	TGTGCCAGCAGCCGCGGAGGGACCCATGAGCAGTTCTTC